The next 2 T cell receptor beta chains were all read from a single sample in a study of cytomegalovirus exposure and HLA in healthy donors. PCR primers comprised 60 Vbeta and 13 Jbeta primers. The table came from immunoSEQ multiplex PCR; TCRdb's copy has only in-frame clones and leaves some out. The sample lists under 200,000 clones; roughly 80% were seen once. Sequenced material: PBMCs. The source of these receptors is a woman aged 50 to 60 in good health and CMV-seronegative.

This chain connects TRBV19 to TRBJ1-5; D unclear. CDR3 length equals 13 residues. With 4 bases removed from V and 3 bases from J, the gap between germline ends came to 7 bases. Germline V gives CDR1 LNHDA, CDR2 SQIVND (reference sequence). CDR3 protein: CASSKADNQPQHF. Written as DNA, the CDR3 is TGTGCCAGTAGTAAAGCGGACAATCAGCCCCAGCATTTT.

The chain recombines TRBV19 with TRBJ2-7; unclear D gene. In germline, CDR1 is LNHDA, CDR2 SQIVND (reference sequence). The V end lost 1 base, the J end lost 2 bases, and 9 bases lay between the germline ends. The CDR3 contains 14 residues. The CDR3 protein is CASSIAQAAYEQYF. The CDR3 bases are TGTGCCAGTAGTATAGCCCAGGCAGCCTACGAGCAGTACTTC.